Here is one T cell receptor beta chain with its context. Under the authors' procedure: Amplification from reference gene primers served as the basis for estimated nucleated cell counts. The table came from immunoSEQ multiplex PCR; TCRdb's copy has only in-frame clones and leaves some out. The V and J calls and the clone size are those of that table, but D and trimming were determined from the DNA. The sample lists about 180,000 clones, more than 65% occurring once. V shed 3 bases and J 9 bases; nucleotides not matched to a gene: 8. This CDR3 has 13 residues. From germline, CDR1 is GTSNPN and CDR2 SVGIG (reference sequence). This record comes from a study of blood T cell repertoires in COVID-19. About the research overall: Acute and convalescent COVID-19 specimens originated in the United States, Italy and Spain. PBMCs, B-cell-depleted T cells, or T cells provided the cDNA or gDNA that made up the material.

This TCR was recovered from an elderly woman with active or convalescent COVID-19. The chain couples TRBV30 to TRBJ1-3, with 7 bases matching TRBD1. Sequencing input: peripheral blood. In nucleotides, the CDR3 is TGTGCCTGGAGGCCCGGGACAGTGGGCACCATATATTTT. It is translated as CAWRPGTVGTIYF.